The entry below describes one T cell receptor beta chain. What it recognizes is unknown. The CDR3 runs to 17 residues. With V trimmed by 3 bases and J by 8 bases, 11 bases remained unmatched. Germline V gene data show CDR1 as KGHSH and CDR2 as LQKENI. The sample is drawn from a study of early T cells in non-severe SARS-CoV-2 infection. Study-level results: Private and CD4 specificities were missed by VDJdb matching, skewed to anti-spike CD8.

Unique molecular identifiers were added to individual cDNA molecules. TCRdb re-called the 5' RACE reads through MiXCR, storing one row per CDR3 protein. The repertoire holds approximately 65,000 distinct CDR3 sequences, with about 12% as singletons. The V call is TRBV18, the J call TRBJ2-1, with 12 bases fitting TRBD2. The sequence came from an adult who was a healthcare worker with PCR-confirmed SARS-CoV-2 infection or an uninfected control (not recorded which). The sample taken for sequencing was whole blood. The CDR3 is CASSPPSGGARGHEQFF. The DNA for the CDR3 is TGTGCCAGCTCACCTCCTAGCGGGGGGGCGAGGGGCCATGAGCAGTTCTTC. The entire variable domain, with the rest obtained from reference TRBV18 and TRBJ2-1, is as follows: NAGVMQNPRHLVRRRGQEARLRCSPMKGHSHVYWYRQLPEEGLKFMVYLQKENIIDESGMPKERFSAEFPKEGPSILRIQQVVRGDSAAYFCASSPPSGGARGHEQFFGPGTRLTVL.